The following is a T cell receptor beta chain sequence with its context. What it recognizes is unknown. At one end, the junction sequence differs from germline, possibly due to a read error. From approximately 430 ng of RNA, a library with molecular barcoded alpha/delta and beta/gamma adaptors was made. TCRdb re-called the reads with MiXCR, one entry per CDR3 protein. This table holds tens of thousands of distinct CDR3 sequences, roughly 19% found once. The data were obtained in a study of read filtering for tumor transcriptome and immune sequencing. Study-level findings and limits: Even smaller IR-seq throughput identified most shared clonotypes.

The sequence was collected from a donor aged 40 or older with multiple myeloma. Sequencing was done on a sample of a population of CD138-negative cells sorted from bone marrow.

DNA for the CDR3: TGCGCCAGCAGCCCCAGCCGGGGGGAGATGTACAATGAGCGGTTCTTC. Translation gives CASSPSRGEMYNERFF. This chain uses TRBV7-8 with TRBJ2-1; 7 nucleotides match TRBD2. This CDR3 spans 16 amino acids. Germline CDR1 and CDR2: SGHVS and FQNEAQ.